The present T cell receptor beta chain was sequenced within a study of Graves' ophthalmopathy and Graves' hyperthyroidism. Germline V gene sequence: CDR1 WNHNN, CDR2 SYGVQD (reference sequence). The CDR3 loop spans 12 amino acids. This clonotype occurred many times. Amplification from RNA transcripts yielded the TCR beta CDR3 regions. Investigators did first-round RT-PCR with HTBI primers, then second-round multiplex PCR. TCRdb reprocessed the multiplex PCR reads via MiXCR and lists one record per CDR3 protein. The repertoire holds 500,000 to 700,000 distinct CDR3 sequences, with over 20% as singletons. The authors enrolled newly diagnosed hyperthyroidism patients aged 18 to 65 with under 2 months' duration.

The V and J genes are TRBV10-1 and TRBJ2-7, with TRBD2 matching 11 bases. The DNA end is a closer match to TRBJ2-5, so the J assignment may be wrong. The TCR comes from a woman aged 18-35 years with stable Graves' hyperthyroidism. Some clones in this sample may be carry-over from other donors' samples. Sequenced input: peripheral blood. CDR3 DNA sequence: TGCGCCAGCACCGGGACTAGCGGGACCCAGTACTTC. Its protein is CASTGTSGTQYF.